Listed here is a single T cell receptor beta chain. What it binds is not known. Profiling relied on immunoSEQ multiplex PCR, and the TCRdb table lists in-frame clones only, not all of them. Among about 50,000 clones, around 90% were seen once, and the ten largest hold roughly 2.5%. This entry comes from a study of graft-versus-host responses after intestinal transplantation. Overall study context: Recipients received multivisceral, liver-intestinal, or isolated intestinal transplants. Each recipient received anti-thymocyte globulin induction, then tacrolimus and steroids for about three years. General observations from the study: Elevated graft-versus-host to host-versus-graft clonal ratios in allografts were recorded for patients with graft-donor T cell macrochimerism. Detection of GvH clones occurred in recipient marrow, and some had their first appearance in ileum or blood.

The CDR3 extends over 15 amino acids. Germline V gene lookup returns CDR1 MNHEY and CDR2 SVGAGI. Trimming shortened V by 4 bases and J by 2 bases, and 12 bases separated the two germline ends. The sequencing here drew on unstimulated CD4+ T cells sorted from spleen or lymph node cells, taken before transplant. This receptor was obtained from a human donor who was the organ donor for an intestinal transplant. The V and J genes are TRBV6-5 and TRBJ2-1; perhaps TRBD2 as D (6 bases). The CDR3 nucleotides are TGTGCCAGCAGTTCCGGGACTCTACCCTACAATGAGCAGTTCTTC. Translating gives CASSSGTLPYNEQFF.